This TCR beta chain was obtained from a study of OX40 agonist ivuxolimab in advanced cancers. As for the study in general: One hepatocellular carcinoma and two cutaneous melanoma patients partially responded. General study points: Averaged across samples, CD8+ T cells carried more expanded clones than CD4+ did.

Turning to this clone: The antigen is not known.

The study sampled blood at baseline, cycle 4 day 1, and cycle 7 day 1. Trimming cost V 7 bases and J 8 bases, with 16 bases left between them. CDR1 is SGDLS, CDR2 YYNGEE, per germline. The CDR3 has 13 amino acids. Only in-frame clones appear in the TCRdb table, and some are missing; sequencing was by immunoSEQ multiplex PCR. The top ten hold 2.4% of the sample, which has 35,000 to 40,000 clones, 86% seen once. The sequence was obtained from an adult with an advanced solid tumor such as melanoma, head and neck, liver or kidney cancer. The chain combines TRBV9 with TRBJ2-1; TRBD1 or TRBD2 may be the D gene (6 bases each). Sequencing used CD4+ or CD8+ T cells sorted from blood, obtained in a trial of the OX40 agonist ivuxolimab. CDR3 amino acids: CASARAGEDEQFF. The DNA for the CDR3 is TGTGCCAGCGCTAGGGCAGGGGAGGATGAGCAGTTCTTC.